This passage covers 14 T cell receptor beta chains from one sample sequenced in a study of blood T cell repertoires in COVID-19. Libraries were prepared by immunoSEQ multiplex PCR; TCRdb keeps only in-frame clonotypes and omits some of them. This repertoire shows just over 650,000 clones, about nine tenths found once; its top ten account for roughly 0.25%. Material for sequencing was peripheral blood. The origin of the receptors is a woman younger than 30 with acute or convalescent COVID-19.

CDR3 in DNA: TGTGCCTGGAGTGTCGCGGTAAGCCATGGCTACACCTTC. Amino acid sequence: CAWSVAVSHGYTF. The V and J genes are TRBV30 and TRBJ1-2, with D uncertain. CDR3 length: 13 amino acids. Trimming took off 0 bases at V and 6 bases at J, with 11 bases between the two ends. The germline CDR1 and CDR2 sequences are GTSNPN and SVGIG (reference sequence).

The chain employs TRBV21-1 and TRBJ2-2; TRBD2 reflects the table's D call only, with no check against the DNA. TRBV21-1 is a listed pseudogene. The CDR3 has 16 amino acids. This CDR3 reads CASSSGGDLNTGELFF. In DNA, the CDR3 is TGTGCCAGCAGCAGTGGAGGGGACTTGAACACCGGGGAGCTGTTTTTT.

This chain links TRBV9 with TRBJ1-2; D may be TRBD1 (6 bases). Germline CDR1 and CDR2: SGDLS and YYNGEE. This CDR3 region has 16 residues. The ends were cut back, 3 bases at V and 4 bases at J, with 19 bases in the middle. CDR3 sequence reads: CASSASPGHPGYGYTF. Written as DNA, the CDR3 is TGTGCCAGCAGCGCCAGTCCGGGACATCCTGGCTATGGCTACACCTTC.

Only a few counts were recorded for this clone. The rearrangement links TRBV7-9 to TRBJ2-5, with 8 bases lining up with TRBD1. V shed 5 bases and J 4 bases; nucleotides not matched to a gene: 12. CDR1 is SEHNR and CDR2 is FQNEAQ in the germline V gene (reference sequence). The CDR3 is 16 residues long. CDR3 in amino acids: CASSPKAQGAGETQYF. The DNA of the CDR3 is TGTGCCAGCAGCCCGAAGGCCCAGGGGGCGGGAGAGACCCAGTACTTC. The full variable domain, with the rest looked up from reference TRBV7-9 and TRBJ2-5, is DTGVSQNPRHKITKRGQNVTFRCDPISEHNRLYWYRQTLGQGPEFLTYFQNEAQLEKSRLLSDRFSAERPKGSFSTLEIQRTEQGDSAMYLCASSPKAQGAGETQYFGPGTRLLVL.

This clone was seen a single time. The V call is TRBV5-1, the J call TRBJ2-1, with D possibly being TRBD1 (5 bases). The CDR3 length is 15 residues. Germline V gene data show CDR1 as SGHRS and CDR2 as YFSETQ. V shed 2 bases and J shed 10 bases, with 19 bases lying between them. CDR3 protein: CASSLTGVSGWEQFF. DNA of the CDR3: TGCGCCAGCAGCTTAACAGGAGTCTCAGGGTGGGAGCAGTTCTTC.

This chain connects TRBV10-1 to TRBJ1-6; 7 bases line up with TRBD1. From germline, CDR1 is WNHNN and CDR2 SYGVQD (reference sequence). The V and J ends lost 5 bases and 4 bases, in that order; junction bases with no gene match: 17. The length of the CDR3 is 19 residues. This CDR3 reads CASSLKADRPTCYNSPLHF. The CDR3 DNA follows: TGCGCCAGCAGTCTTAAAGCGGACAGGCCGACCTGTTATAATTCACCCCTCCACTTT.

The gene calls are TRBV27 and TRBJ2-2, with TRBD1 as a possible D gene (5 bases). Germline V gene sequence: CDR1 MNHEY, CDR2 SMNVEV (reference sequence). This CDR3 spans 16 amino acids. Trimming took 1 base from V and 1 from J, leaving 10 bases between them. CDR3 bases: TGTGCCAGCAGTTTATATCAGGGCGTGAACACCGGGGAGCTGTTTTTT. Amino acid sequence: CASSLYQGVNTGELFF.

This chain joins TRBV3-1 (or the pseudogene TRBV3-2) and TRBJ1-4; 8 bases line up with TRBD1. CDR3 length: 13 residues. Losses at the gene ends were 4 bases for V and 10 bases for J; bases not matched to a gene: 5. Germline-derived CDR1 and CDR2 are LGHDT and YNNKEL (reference sequence). CDR3 sequence (DNA): TGTGCCAGCAGCCCAGGACAGGGTGGAAAACTGTTTTTT. This translates into CASSPGQGGKLFF.

The chain employs TRBV7-2 and TRBJ2-2; perhaps TRBD1 as D (5 bases). V was cut by 5 bases and J by 2 bases, with 9 bases left in between. The CDR3 has 14 residues. From germline, CDR1 is SGHTA and CDR2 FQGNSA. CDR3 sequence: CASSQGANTGELFF. CDR3 DNA: TGTGCCAGCAGCCAAGGGGCCAACACCGGGGAGCTGTTTTTT.

The V gene is TRBV3-1 (or the pseudogene TRBV3-2), the J gene TRBJ1-1; D gene unclear. The V gene lost 2 bases and the J gene lost 5 bases, with 9 bases spanning the gap. The CDR3 loop spans 13 amino acids. The germline V gene has CDR1 LGHDT and CDR2 YNNKEL (reference sequence). CDR3 residues: CASSQIRETEAFF. The CDR3 DNA sequence: TGTGCCAGCAGCCAAATTAGGGAGACTGAAGCTTTCTTT.

The count of this clone is one. The J gene is TRBJ1-2, the V gene TRBV2; TRBD1 might be the D (5 bases). The CDR3 has 17 residues. V shed 7 bases and J shed 4 bases, with 25 bases lying between them. Per germline, CDR1 SNHLY and CDR2 FYNNEI. The DNA of the CDR3 is TGTGCCAGCATCCCTTCAGGGCTCCTAAACCCACTCTATGGCTACACCTTC. This translates into CASIPSGLLNPLYGYTF.

The V and J genes are TRBV5-6 and TRBJ2-3, with 8 bases identical to TRBD1. V shed 4 bases and J 1 base; nucleotides not matched to a gene: 5. Germline V lookup: CDR1 SGHDT, CDR2 YYEEEE. The CDR3 runs 15 residues. CDR3 coding DNA: TGTGCCAGCAGCAAGGACAGGGATGGCACAGATACGCAGTATTTT. Its protein is CASSKDRDGTDTQYF.

The rearrangement uses TRBV3-1 (or the pseudogene TRBV3-2) and TRBJ2-7; 16 bases map to TRBD2. J lost 6 bases, V lost 4 bases, and 6 bases had no gene match. CDR1 LGHDT and CDR2 YNNKEL come from the germline V gene (reference sequence). The CDR3 spans 16 residues. The CDR3 here is CASSPGLAGGGLEQYF. The CDR3 bases are TGTGCCAGCAGCCCGGGACTAGCGGGGGGGGGTCTCGAGCAGTACTTC.

The chain has TRBV5-4 and TRBJ2-6, with a weak D call TRBD2 (5 bases). The CDR3 sequence is 17 residues long. Germline V gene data show CDR1 as SGHNT and CDR2 as YYREEE (reference sequence). V lost 4 bases to trimming and J lost 2 bases, with 16 bases between them. The CDR3 region has the DNA TGTGCCAGCAGCACTTCCCCAACGGGAACTGGGGCCAACGTCCTGACTTTC. Translated: CASSTSPTGTGANVLTF.